The clone carrying this T cell receptor (beta chain) has a count of ten or more. The data derive from a study of read filtering for tumor transcriptome and immune sequencing. Molecular barcoded adaptors covering alpha/delta and beta/gamma chains were used on roughly 370 ng RNA. TCRdb processed the reads anew with MiXCR; each CDR3 protein has one entry. The table has approximately 65,000 distinct CDR3 sequences, approximately 15% seen once. This CDR3 comprises 14 residues. Germline V gene lookup returns CDR1 LNHDA and CDR2 SQIVND (reference sequence). After removal of 5 bases from V and 5 bases from J, the junction contained 5 bases not matched to a gene.

The chain couples TRBV19 to TRBJ2-1, with TRBD2 identical over 8 bases. This TCR derives from a donor at least 40 years old with multiple myeloma. The sample was a population of CD138-negative cells sorted from bone marrow. CDR3 DNA: TGTGCCAGTAGTCAAGTACTAGCGGACAATGAGCAGTTCTTC. Residues: CASSQVLADNEQFF. The variable domain in full, completed from reference TRBV19 and TRBJ2-1, reads DGGITQSPKYLFRKEGQNVTLSCEQNLNHDAMYWYRQDPGQGLRLIYYSQIVNDFQKGDIAEGYSVSREKKESFPLTVTSAQKNPTAFYLCASSQVLADNEQFFGPGTRLTVL.